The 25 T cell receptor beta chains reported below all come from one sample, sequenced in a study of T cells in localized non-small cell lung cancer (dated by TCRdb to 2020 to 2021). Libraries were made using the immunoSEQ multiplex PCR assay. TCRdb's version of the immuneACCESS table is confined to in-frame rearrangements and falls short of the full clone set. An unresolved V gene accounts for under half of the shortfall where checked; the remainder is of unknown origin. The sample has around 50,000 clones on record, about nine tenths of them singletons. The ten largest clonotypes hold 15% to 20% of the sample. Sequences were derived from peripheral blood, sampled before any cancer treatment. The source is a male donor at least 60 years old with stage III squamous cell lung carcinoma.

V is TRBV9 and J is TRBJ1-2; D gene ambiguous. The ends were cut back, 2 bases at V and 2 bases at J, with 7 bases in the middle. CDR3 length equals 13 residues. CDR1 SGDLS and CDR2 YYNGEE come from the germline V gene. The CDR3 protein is CASSVGTNYGYTF. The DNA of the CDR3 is TGTGCCAGCAGCGTGGGCACAAACTATGGCTACACCTTC.

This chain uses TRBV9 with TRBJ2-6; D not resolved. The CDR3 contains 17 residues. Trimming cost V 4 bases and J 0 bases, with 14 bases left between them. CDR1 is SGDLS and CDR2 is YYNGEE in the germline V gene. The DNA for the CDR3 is TGTGCCAGCAGCACGCGATTCCCAGGCTCTGGGGCCAACGTCCTGACTTTC. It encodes CASSTRFPGSGANVLTF.

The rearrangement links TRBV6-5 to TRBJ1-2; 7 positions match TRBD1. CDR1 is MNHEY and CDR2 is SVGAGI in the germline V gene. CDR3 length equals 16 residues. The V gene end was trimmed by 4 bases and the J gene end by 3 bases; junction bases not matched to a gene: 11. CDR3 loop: CASSSISSGGHYGYTF. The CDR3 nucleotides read TGTGCCAGCAGTTCGATTTCTTCAGGGGGGCACTATGGCTACACCTTC.

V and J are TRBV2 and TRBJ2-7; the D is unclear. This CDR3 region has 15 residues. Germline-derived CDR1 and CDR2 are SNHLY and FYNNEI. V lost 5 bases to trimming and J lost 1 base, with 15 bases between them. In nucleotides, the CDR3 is TGTGCCAGCAGTAATTCTCCCATTAGATCCTACGAGCAGTACTTC. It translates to CASSNSPIRSYEQYF.

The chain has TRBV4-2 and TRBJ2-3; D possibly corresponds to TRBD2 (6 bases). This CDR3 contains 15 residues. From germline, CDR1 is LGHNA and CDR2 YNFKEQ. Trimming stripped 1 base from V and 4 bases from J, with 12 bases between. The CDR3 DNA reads TGTGCCAGCAGCCAAGTGCGGGGTGTAGCAGATACGCAGTATTTT. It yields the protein CASSQVRGVADTQYF.

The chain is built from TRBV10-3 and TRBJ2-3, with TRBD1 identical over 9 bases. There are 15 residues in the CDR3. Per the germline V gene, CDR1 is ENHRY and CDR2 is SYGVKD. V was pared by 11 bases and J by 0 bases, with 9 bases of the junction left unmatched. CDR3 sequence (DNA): TGTGCCTCTTGGACAGGGGTAAGGAGCACAGATACGCAGTATTTT. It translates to CASWTGVRSTDTQYF.

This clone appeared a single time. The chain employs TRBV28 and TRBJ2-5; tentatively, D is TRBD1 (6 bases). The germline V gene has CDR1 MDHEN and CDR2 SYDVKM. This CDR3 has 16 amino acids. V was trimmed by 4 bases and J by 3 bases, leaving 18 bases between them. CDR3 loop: CASSYTLSGDKETQYF. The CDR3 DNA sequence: TGTGCCAGCAGTTATACCCTTTCAGGGGATAAAGAGACCCAGTACTTC.

In DNA, the CDR3 is TGTGCCAGCAGCATGGGGGCCTATGGCTACACCTTC. It yields the protein CASSMGAYGYTF. The chain is built from TRBV5-6 and TRBJ1-2, with D perhaps matching TRBD1 (6 bases). CDR3 length equals 12 residues. Trimming took off 4 bases at V and 4 bases at J, with 8 bases between the two ends. Per germline, CDR1 SGHDT and CDR2 YYEEEE.

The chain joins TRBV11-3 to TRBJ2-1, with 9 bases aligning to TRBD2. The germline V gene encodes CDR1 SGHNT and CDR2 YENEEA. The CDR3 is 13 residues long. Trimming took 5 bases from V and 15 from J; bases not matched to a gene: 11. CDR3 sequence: CASSPGSGTSPFF. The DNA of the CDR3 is TGTGCCAGCAGCCCAGGATCAGGGACTAGCCCGTTCTTC.

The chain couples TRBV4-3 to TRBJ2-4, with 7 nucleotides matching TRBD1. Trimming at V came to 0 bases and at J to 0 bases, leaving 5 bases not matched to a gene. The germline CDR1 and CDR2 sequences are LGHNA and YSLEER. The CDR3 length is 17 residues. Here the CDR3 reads CASSQDWTGEAKNIQYF. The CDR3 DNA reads TGCGCCAGCAGCCAAGACTGGACAGGCGAAGCCAAAAACATTCAGTACTTC.

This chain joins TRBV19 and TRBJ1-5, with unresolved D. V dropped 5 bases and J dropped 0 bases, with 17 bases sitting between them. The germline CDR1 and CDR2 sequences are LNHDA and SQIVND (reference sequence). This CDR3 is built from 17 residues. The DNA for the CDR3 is TGTGCCAGTAGTGGCACCCACAGCGGGAATAGCAATCAGCCCCAGCATTTT. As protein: CASSGTHSGNSNQPQHF. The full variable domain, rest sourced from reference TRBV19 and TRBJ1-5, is DGGITQSPKYLFRKEGQNVTLSCEQNLNHDAMYWYRQDPGQGLRLIYYSQIVNDFQKGDIAEGYSVSREKKESFPLTVTSAQKNPTAFYLCASSGTHSGNSNQPQHFGDGTRLSIL.

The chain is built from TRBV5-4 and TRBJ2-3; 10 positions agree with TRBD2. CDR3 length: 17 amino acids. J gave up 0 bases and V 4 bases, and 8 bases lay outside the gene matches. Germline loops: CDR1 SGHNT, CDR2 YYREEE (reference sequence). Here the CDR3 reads CASSPVKTSGSTDTQYF. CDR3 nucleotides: TGTGCCAGCAGCCCGGTAAAGACTAGCGGGAGCACAGATACGCAGTATTTT.

DNA for the CDR3: TGTGCCAGCAACGGACAGGGCACAGATACGCAGTATTTT. Its translation: CASNGQGTDTQYF. The chain joins TRBV27 to TRBJ2-3, with 7 bases fitting TRBD1. With 7 bases clipped from V and 1 base from J, the junction kept 2 bases outside the gene matches. Germline CDR1 and CDR2: MNHEY and SMNVEV (reference sequence). This CDR3 has 13 amino acids.

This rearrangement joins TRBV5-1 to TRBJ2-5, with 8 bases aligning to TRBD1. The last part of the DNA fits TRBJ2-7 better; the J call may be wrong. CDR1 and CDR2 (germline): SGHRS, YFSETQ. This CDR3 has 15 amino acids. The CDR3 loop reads CASSSSGTGPHEQYF. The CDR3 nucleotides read TGCGCCAGCAGCTCATCCGGGACAGGCCCTCACGAGCAGTACTTC.

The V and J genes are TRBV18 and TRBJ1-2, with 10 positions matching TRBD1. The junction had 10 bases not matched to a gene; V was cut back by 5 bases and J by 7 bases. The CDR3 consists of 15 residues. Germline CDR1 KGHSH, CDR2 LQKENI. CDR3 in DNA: TGTGCCAGCTCATTGACCGGGACAGGGGTCTTTGGCTACACCTTC. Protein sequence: CASSLTGTGVFGYTF.

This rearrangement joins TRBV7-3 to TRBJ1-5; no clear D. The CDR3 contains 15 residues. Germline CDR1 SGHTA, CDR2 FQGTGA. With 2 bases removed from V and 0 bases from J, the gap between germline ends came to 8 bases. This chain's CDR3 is CASSLADYSNQPQHF. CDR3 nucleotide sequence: TGTGCCAGCAGCTTAGCAGATTATAGCAATCAGCCCCAGCATTTT.

The CDR3 nucleotides are TGTGCCAGCAGATGGACAGGGAACACTGAAGCTTTCTTT. It is translated as CASRWTGNTEAFF. The chain couples TRBV7-8 to TRBJ1-1; 7 bases match TRBD1. The CDR3 is 13 residues long. Germline V gene sequence: CDR1 SGHVS, CDR2 FQNEAQ. Losses at the gene ends were 6 bases for V and 1 base for J; bases not matched to a gene: 2. The complete variable domain, with remaining parts taken from reference TRBV7-8 and TRBJ1-1, reads GAGVSQSPRYKVAKRGQDVALRCDPISGHVSLFWYQQALGQGPEFLTYFQNEAQLDKSGLPSDRFFAERPEGSVSTLKIQRTQQEDSAVYLCASRWTGNTEAFFGQGTRLTVV.

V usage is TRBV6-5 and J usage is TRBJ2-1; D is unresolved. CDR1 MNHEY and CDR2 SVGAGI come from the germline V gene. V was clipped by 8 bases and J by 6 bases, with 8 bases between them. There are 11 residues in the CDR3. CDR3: CASSEGNEQFF. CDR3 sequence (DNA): TGTGCCAGCTCGGAAGGCAATGAGCAGTTCTTC.

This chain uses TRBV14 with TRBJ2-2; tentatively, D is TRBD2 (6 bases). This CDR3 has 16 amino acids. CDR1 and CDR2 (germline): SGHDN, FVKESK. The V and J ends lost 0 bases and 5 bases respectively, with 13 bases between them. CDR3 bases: TGTGCCAGCAGCCAAGACCGGGACTTCTCTACCGGGGAGCTGTTTTTT. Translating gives CASSQDRDFSTGELFF.

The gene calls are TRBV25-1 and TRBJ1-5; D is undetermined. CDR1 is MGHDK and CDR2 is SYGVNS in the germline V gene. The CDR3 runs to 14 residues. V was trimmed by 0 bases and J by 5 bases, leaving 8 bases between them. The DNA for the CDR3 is TGTGCCAGCAGTGAATACTCAAGCTATCAGCCCCAGCATTTT. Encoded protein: CASSEYSSYQPQHF.

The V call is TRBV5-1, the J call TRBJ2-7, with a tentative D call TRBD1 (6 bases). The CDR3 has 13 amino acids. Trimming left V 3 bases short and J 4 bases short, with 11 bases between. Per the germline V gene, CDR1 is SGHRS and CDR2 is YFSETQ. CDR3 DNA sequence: TGCGCCAGCAGCTGGCAACAGGGTTACGAGCAGTACTTC. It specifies CASSWQQGYEQYF.

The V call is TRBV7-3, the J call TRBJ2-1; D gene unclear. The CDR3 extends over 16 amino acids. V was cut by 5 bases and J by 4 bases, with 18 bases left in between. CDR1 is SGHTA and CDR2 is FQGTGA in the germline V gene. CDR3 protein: CASSHPGWAQYNEQFF. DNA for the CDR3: TGTGCCAGCAGCCACCCTGGGTGGGCCCAGTACAATGAGCAGTTCTTC.

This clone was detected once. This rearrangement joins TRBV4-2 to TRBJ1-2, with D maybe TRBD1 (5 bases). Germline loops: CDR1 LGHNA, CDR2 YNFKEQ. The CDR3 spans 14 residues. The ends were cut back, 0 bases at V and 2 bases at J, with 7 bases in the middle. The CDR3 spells CASSQDDRNYGYTF. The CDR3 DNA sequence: TGTGCCAGCAGCCAAGATGACAGAAACTATGGCTACACCTTC.

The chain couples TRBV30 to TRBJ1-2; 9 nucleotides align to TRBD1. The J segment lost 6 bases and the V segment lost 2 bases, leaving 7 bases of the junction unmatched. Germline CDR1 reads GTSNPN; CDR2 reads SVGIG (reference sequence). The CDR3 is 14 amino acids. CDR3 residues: CAWSPGQGSHGYTF. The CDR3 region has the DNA TGTGCCTGGAGTCCGGGACAGGGTTCCCATGGCTACACCTTC.

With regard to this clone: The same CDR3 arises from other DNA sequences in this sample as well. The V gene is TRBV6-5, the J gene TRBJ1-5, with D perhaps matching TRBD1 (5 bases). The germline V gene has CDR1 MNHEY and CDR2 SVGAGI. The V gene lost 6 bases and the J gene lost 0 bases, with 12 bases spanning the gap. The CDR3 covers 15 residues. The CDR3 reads CASRIREYSNQPQHF. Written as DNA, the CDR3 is TGTGCCAGCAGGATCAGGGAGTATAGCAATCAGCCCCAGCATTTT.